This T cell receptor (beta chain) was sequenced for a study of blood T cells in healthy people across ages. The CDR3 length is 15 residues. After removal of 1 base from V and 10 bases from J, the junction contained 10 bases not matched to a gene. Germline lookup yields CDR1 SGHTA and CDR2 FQGNSA. This clonotype was counted once. Primed by a sample-barcoded 5' primer and a J-beta primer mix, a second PCR proceeded for 7 to 11 cycles. TCRdb processed the 5' RACE reads anew with MiXCR; each CDR3 protein has one entry. This table holds about 650,000 distinct CDR3 sequences, about a third found once. The chain carries TRBV7-2 and TRBJ2-1; 7 bases line up with TRBD1. Input material: blood. This clonotype originated in a woman of 80 years or more in good health. CDR3 residues: CASSLEGDRQGEQFF. In DNA form, the CDR3 reads TGTGCCAGCAGCTTAGAGGGGGACCGACAGGGCGAGCAGTTCTTC.